The clone carrying this T cell receptor (beta chain) was picked up many times. Its target is unknown. This record comes from a study of T-cell reconstitution after alpha-beta-depleted transplantation in children. General study points: The study reportedly traced alpha-beta T cells about two months after transplant to several hundred expanded graft clones. From newly produced T cells came most of the T-cell counts and diversity one year after transplant. Day-60 TCRbeta diversity that was high in some patients was derived from surviving recipient T cells and thymic progenitors.

During its preparation, the TCRbeta library received unique molecular identifiers. MiXCR, applied by TCRdb to the PCR reads, yields one record per CDR3 protein. This sample has hundreds of thousands of distinct CDR3 sequences, with about 23% found just once. The CDR3 length is 16 residues. From germline, CDR1 is MGHRA and CDR2 YSYEKL. V gave up 4 bases and J gave up 1 base; unmatched junction bases: 6. The specimen was PBMCs, mostly from graft donor cells, collected 360 days after TCRalphabeta/CD19-depleted stem cell transplant. The chain joins TRBV4-1 to TRBJ2-3, with 9 bases fitting TRBD2. This clonotype was sampled from a boy less than two years old who had a stem cell transplant for acute myeloid leukemia, so the T cells may come from the graft donor. The CDR3 coding sequence is TGCGCCAGCAGCCTCGGACTAGCGCTCGGCACAGATACGCAGTATTTT. It codes for CASSLGLALGTDTQYF.